The 25 T cell receptor beta chains presented below share a single source sample, sequenced in a study of OX40 agonist ivuxolimab in advanced cancers. Clones were read by immunoSEQ multiplex PCR, and TCRdb kept only the in-frame ones, dropping some. The sample lists about 19,000 clones; under 90% were seen once. Sequencing was performed on CD4+ or CD8+ T cells sorted from blood, taken in a trial of the OX40 agonist ivuxolimab. These receptors all come from an adult with an advanced solid tumor such as melanoma, head and neck, liver or kidney cancer.

This clone was counted once. The chain links TRBV7-9 to TRBJ1-1; D is perhaps TRBD1 (5 bases). V lost 8 bases and J lost 5, with 27 bases in between. Germline V gives CDR1 SEHNR, CDR2 FQNEAQ (reference sequence). CDR3 length: 17 residues. The CDR3 reads CASARKLYGARGTEAFF. Written as DNA, the CDR3 is TGTGCCAGCGCCAGGAAACTCTATGGGGCCCGAGGAACTGAAGCTTTCTTT.

CDR3: CATKSGDKETQYF. The DNA for the CDR3 is TGTGCCACCAAGTCAGGGGACAAAGAGACCCAGTACTTC. The genes are TRBV6-5 and TRBJ2-5, with a weak D call TRBD1 (6 bases). The germline V gene encodes CDR1 MNHEY and CDR2 SVGAGI. This CDR3 has 13 residues. V lost 10 bases to trimming and J lost 3 bases, with 15 bases between them.

The chain carries TRBV9 and TRBJ2-1, with 7 bases matching TRBD2. CDR3 length equals 15 residues. CDR1 and CDR2 (germline): SGDLS, YYNGEE. With 0 bases clipped from V and 2 bases from J, the junction kept 2 bases outside the gene matches. CDR3 sequence reads: CASSVASGAYNEQFF. In nucleotides, the CDR3 is TGTGCCAGCAGCGTAGCCAGCGGGGCCTACAATGAGCAGTTCTTC.

The chain uses TRBV7-8 and TRBJ2-1; TRBD2 agrees at 9 bases. V shed 8 bases and J 2 bases; nucleotides not matched to a gene: 13. This CDR3 has 17 residues. Germline V gene lookup returns CDR1 SGHVS and CDR2 FQNEAQ. CDR3 amino acids: CASAYPRGGRTYNEQFF. For the CDR3, the DNA is TGTGCCAGCGCGTACCCGCGGGGGGGACGGACCTACAATGAGCAGTTCTTC.

V is TRBV19 and J is TRBJ1-6; 7 nucleotides line up with TRBD1. The CDR3 has 13 amino acids. In germline, CDR1 is LNHDA, CDR2 SQIVND (reference sequence). The ends lost 8 bases at V and 8 bases at J; junction bases unmatched: 6. The CDR3 protein is CASGRQGDSPLHF. Here the CDR3 DNA reads TGTGCCAGTGGTAGACAGGGTGATTCACCCCTCCACTTT.

This chain connects TRBV29-1 to TRBJ2-7; D possibly corresponds to TRBD2 (5 bases). Germline V gene sequence: CDR1 SQVTM, CDR2 ANQGSEA. The CDR3 is 11 amino acids. The V end was cut by 6 bases, the J end by 1 base, with 7 bases between. CDR3 nucleotides: TGCAGCGTAGGGAGTTCCTACGAGCAGTACTTC. Residues: CSVGSSYEQYF.

The chain carries TRBV6-5 and TRBJ1-2, with D possibly TRBD1 on 5 matching bases. Trimming stripped 4 bases from V and 4 bases from J, with 10 bases between. Germline loops: CDR1 MNHEY, CDR2 SVGAGI. The CDR3 totals 13 residues. The CDR3 sequence is CASSSQGTYGYTF. In nucleotides, the CDR3 is TGTGCCAGCAGTTCCCAGGGCACCTATGGCTACACCTTC.

The count of this clone is one. The rearrangement links TRBV2 to TRBJ2-7, with D unclear. V dropped 4 bases and J dropped 4 bases, with 17 bases sitting between them. CDR1 and CDR2 from the germline V gene are SNHLY and FYNNEI. The CDR3 is made up of 15 amino acids. DNA of the CDR3: TGTGCCAGCAGTGTGCAGACCTCCAAAGCTTACGAGCAGTACTTC. Its translation is CASSVQTSKAYEQYF.

This clone was picked up a small number of times. The chain links TRBV6-1 to TRBJ2-7; D unclear. The ends were cut back, 5 bases at V and 1 base at J, with 3 bases in the middle. The CDR3 has 11 residues. Looked up from germline, CDR1 is MNHNS and CDR2 is SASEGT. The CDR3 protein is CASSWSYEQYF. The CDR3 nucleotides are TGTGCCAGCAGTTGGTCCTACGAGCAGTACTTC.

The V gene is TRBV7-3, the J gene TRBJ1-4, with 10 nucleotides matching TRBD1. This CDR3 comprises 15 residues. Unmatched junction bases numbered 0, after V lost 3 bases and J lost 2 bases. Germline CDR1 is SGHTA and CDR2 is FQGTGA. The CDR3 bases are TGTGCCAGCAGCTTGACAGGGGGCACTAATGAAAAACTGTTTTTT. Translation gives CASSLTGGTNEKLFF.

This clone was seen a few times. J is TRBJ2-7 and V is TRBV28; perhaps TRBD2 as D (6 bases). The V gene's germline CDR1 is MDHEN and CDR2 SYDVKM. Trimming pared 3 bases from V and 4 bases from J, leaving 10 bases between. This CDR3 comprises 13 residues. The CDR3 reads CASSLEGWYEQYF. The CDR3 DNA follows: TGTGCCAGCAGTTTGGAGGGGTGGTACGAGCAGTACTTC.

The chain couples TRBV7-8 to TRBJ1-5; weak D call: TRBD1 (6 bases). The V and J ends lost 5 bases and 6 bases respectively, with 11 bases between them. From germline, CDR1 is SGHVS and CDR2 FQNEAQ. The CDR3 runs to 13 residues. The CDR3 sequence: CASSRRGLQPQHF. CDR3 DNA sequence: TGTGCCAGCAGCCGTCGGGGGCTTCAGCCCCAGCATTTT.

This rearrangement joins TRBV5-1 to TRBJ2-7; TRBD2 aligns across 10 bases. V was pared by 4 bases and J by 5 bases, with 6 bases of the junction left unmatched. Per the germline V gene, CDR1 is SGHRS and CDR2 is YFSETQ. CDR3 length equals 14 residues. As DNA, the CDR3 is TGCGCCAGCAGCAAACTAGCGGGACTGAACGAGCAGTACTTC. Translating it yields CASSKLAGLNEQYF.

V usage is TRBV19 and J usage is TRBJ1-1; D is unclear. In germline, CDR1 is LNHDA, CDR2 SQIVND (reference sequence). Trimming removed 2 bases from V and 0 bases from J, with 13 bases in between. The CDR3 loop spans 16 amino acids. CDR3 DNA sequence: TGTGCCAGTAGTATAAGTTATCGGCTCATGAACACTGAAGCTTTCTTT. It is translated as CASSISYRLMNTEAFF.

This rearrangement joins TRBV4-1 to TRBJ2-6; no clear D gene. The CDR3 has 17 residues. V lost 2 bases and J lost 1, with 12 bases in between. Germline loops: CDR1 MGHRA, CDR2 YSYEKL. In DNA, the CDR3 is TGCGCCAGCAGCCAATCGCAGGTAACATCTGGGGCCAACGTCCTGACTTTC. This encodes CASSQSQVTSGANVLTF.

The V call is TRBV13, the J call TRBJ1-3; 8 bases are a match to TRBD1. CDR1 is PRHDT, CDR2 FYEKMQ, per germline (reference sequence). J lost 0 bases, V lost 4 bases, and 17 bases had no gene match. This CDR3 is built from 20 residues. This CDR3 reads CASSYLGWGQASLSGNTIYF. The CDR3 bases are TGTGCCAGCAGCTACTTAGGGTGGGGACAGGCCTCCCTCTCTGGAAACACCATATATTTT. Full variable domain (rest looked up from reference TRBV13 and TRBJ1-3): AAGVIQSPRHLIKEKRETATLKCYPIPRHDTVYWYQQGPGQDPQFLISFYEKMQSDKGSIPDRFSAQQFSDYHSELNMSSLELGDSALYFCASSYLGWGQASLSGNTIYFGEGSWLTVV.

This chain connects TRBV28 to TRBJ2-7; D may be TRBD1 (6 bases). The V end lost 2 bases, the J end lost 5 bases, and 13 bases lay between the germline ends. This CDR3 region has 14 residues. Germline CDR1 and CDR2: MDHEN and SYDVKM. CDR3 nucleotide sequence: TGTGCCAGCAGTTTAGGCAGGGGAATGGACGAGCAGTACTTC. This encodes CASSLGRGMDEQYF. Filled out from reference TRBV28 and TRBJ2-7, the complete variable domain reads DVKVTQSSRYLVKRTGEKVFLECVQDMDHENMFWYRQDPGLGLRLIYFSYDVKMKEKGDIPEGYSVSREKKERFSLILESASTNQTSMYLCASSLGRGMDEQYFGPGTRLTVT.

J is TRBJ1-6 and V is TRBV7-2; D not resolved. Germline V gene sequence: CDR1 SGHTA, CDR2 FQGNSA. The CDR3 contains 16 residues. The ends were cut back, 5 bases at V and 5 bases at J, with 16 bases in the middle. The CDR3 DNA reads as TGTGCCAGCAGCCACCAGTCGGCCAGCAATAATTCACCCCTCCACTTT. The encoded protein is CASSHQSASNNSPLHF.

The chain carries TRBV10-3 and TRBJ2-7, with D possibly being TRBD2 (5 bases). V lost 3 bases to trimming and J lost 7 bases, with 19 bases between them. From germline, CDR1 is ENHRY and CDR2 SYGVKD. The CDR3 runs 15 residues. The CDR3 protein is CAISEAVGSRREQYF. The CDR3 coding sequence is TGTGCCATCAGTGAAGCGGTAGGAAGTCGCCGGGAGCAGTACTTC.

The genes are TRBV4-2 and TRBJ2-5; D might be TRBD1 (6 bases). The CDR3 extends over 17 amino acids. Germline CDR1 is LGHNA and CDR2 is YNFKEQ. The germline V and J ends were trimmed by 3 bases and 1 base, with 18 bases remaining between them. DNA of the CDR3: TGTGCCAGCAGCCACGATGTGGATCGGACAGTCCAAGAGACCCAGTACTTC. It codes for CASSHDVDRTVQETQYF.

The chain links TRBV5-1 to TRBJ2-7; 7 bases fit TRBD1. The germline CDR1 and CDR2 sequences are SGHRS and YFSETQ. V lost 4 bases to trimming and J lost 0 bases; unmatched junction nucleotides: 10. The CDR3 has 16 residues. This CDR3 is CASSGSGTVSSYEQYF. The CDR3 nucleotides read TGCGCCAGCAGCGGCTCCGGGACAGTGAGCTCCTACGAGCAGTACTTC.

The chain uses TRBV10-3 and TRBJ2-3; no reliable D call. The germline CDR1 and CDR2 sequences are ENHRY and SYGVKD. Trimming cost V 7 bases and J 0 bases, with 8 bases left between them. The CDR3 is 13 amino acids. This CDR3 reads CAINERSTDTQYF. The CDR3 DNA is TGTGCCATCAACGAACGAAGCACAGATACGCAGTATTTT.

This chain links TRBV11-2 with TRBJ2-3; D is possibly TRBD1 or TRBD2 (6 bases each). Trimming cost V 0 bases and J 6 bases, with 10 bases left between them. The CDR3 has 14 amino acids. The germline gives CDR1 SGHAT, CDR2 FQNNGV. The DNA for the CDR3 is TGTGCCAGCAGCTTAGATTGGGGGGCGGATACGCAGTATTTT. Translation gives CASSLDWGADTQYF.

The table lists this clone with a few counts. V usage is TRBV9 and J usage is TRBJ2-7, with D perhaps given as TRBD1 or TRBD2 (6 bases each). Trimming shortened V by 4 bases and J by 6 bases, and 11 bases separated the two germline ends. The germline V gene encodes CDR1 SGDLS and CDR2 YYNGEE. The CDR3 consists of 12 residues. As DNA, the CDR3 is TGTGCCAGCAGCCGAGGGGGAGGCGAGCAGTACTTC. Amino acids: CASSRGGGEQYF.

A few counts support this clone. The CDR3 DNA follows: TGTGCCAGCAGTGATAGGGGTGGCACTGAAGCTTTCTTT. Its protein product is CASSDRGGTEAFF. The rearrangement links TRBV2 to TRBJ1-1; the D gene is possibly TRBD1 (5 bases). Trimming took off 3 bases at V and 4 bases at J, with 9 bases between the two ends. The CDR3 contains 13 residues. The germline CDR1 and CDR2 sequences are SNHLY and FYNNEI.